A single sample is the source of the 6 T cell receptor beta chains below, sequenced in a study of blood T cell repertoires in COVID-19. Some clones are missing from TCRdb's copy, which holds only in-frame ones; the method was immunoSEQ multiplex PCR. This repertoire shows around 290,000 clones, about 88% found once; its top ten account for roughly 2%. The sample taken for sequencing was PBMCs or T cells enriched from blood (not recorded which). Receptor source: a woman between 55 and 75 years old in a cohort exposed to, infected with or recovered from COVID-19 (not recorded which).

The V gene is TRBV5-8, the J gene TRBJ1-1; D gene uncertain. CDR3 length: 12 amino acids. Looked up from germline, CDR1 is SGHTS and CDR2 is YDEGEE. V lost 4 bases, J lost 7 bases, and 11 bases lay in between. In DNA, the CDR3 is TGTGCCAGCAGCCGCGGGCGGATTGAAGCTTTCTTT. It codes for CASSRGRIEAFF.

The CDR3 nucleotides are TGTGCCAGCAGTCTCTCATCCCCGGTCCGCGGTTTCTTT. Translated: CASSLSSPVRGFF. The chain is built from TRBV28 and TRBJ1-1, with D uncertain. Germline V gene data show CDR1 as MDHEN and CDR2 as SYDVKM. This CDR3 has 13 residues. V lost 5 bases and J lost 13, with 20 bases in between.

The chain combines TRBV6-2 or TRBV6-3 with TRBJ2-1; 13 bases are a match to TRBD2. V was pared by 6 bases and J by 0 bases, with 8 bases of the junction left unmatched. The CDR3 is made up of 18 amino acids. Germline CDR1 is MNHEY and CDR2 is SVGEGT. CDR3 sequence (DNA): TGTGCCAGCAGCTGGACTAGCGGGAGCCGAAGCTCCTACAATGAGCAGTTCTTC. Translating it yields CASSWTSGSRSSYNEQFF.

For the CDR3, the DNA is TGTGCCAGTAGTAACGGGAGGGGGCCCTACGAGCAGTACTTC. Translated, it gives CASSNGRGPYEQYF. J is TRBJ2-7 and V is TRBV19, with a possible D match to TRBD2 (8 bases). CDR3 size: 14 residues. Trimming pared 4 bases from V and 2 bases from J, leaving 12 bases between. Germline CDR1 LNHDA, CDR2 SQIVND (reference sequence).

The V gene is TRBV6-5, the J gene TRBJ2-3, with TRBD2 matching 8 bases. Germline V gene lookup returns CDR1 MNHEY and CDR2 SVGAGI. After removal of 5 bases from V and 4 bases from J, the junction contained 5 bases not matched to a gene. The CDR3 totals 14 residues. The CDR3 loop is CASSLGGGPDTQYF. The DNA for the CDR3 is TGTGCCAGCAGTCTCGGGGGGGGCCCAGATACGCAGTATTTT.

The J gene is TRBJ1-1, the V gene TRBV9; possibly TRBD1 for D (5 bases). Trimming stripped 0 bases from V and 4 bases from J, with 10 bases between. The germline gives CDR1 SGDLS, CDR2 YYNGEE. The CDR3 consists of 14 residues. The chain's CDR3 is CASSVEGASTEAFF. The CDR3 nucleotides read TGTGCCAGCAGCGTAGAAGGGGCGAGCACTGAAGCTTTCTTT.